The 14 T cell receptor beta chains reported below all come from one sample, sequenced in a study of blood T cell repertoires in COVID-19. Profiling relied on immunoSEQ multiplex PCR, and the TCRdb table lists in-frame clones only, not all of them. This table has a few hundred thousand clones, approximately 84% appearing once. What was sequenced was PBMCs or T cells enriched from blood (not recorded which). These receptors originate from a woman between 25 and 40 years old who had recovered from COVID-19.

DNA for the CDR3: TGCGCCAGCAGCCAAGCAGGGACTGGAAACACCATATATTTT. This encodes CASSQAGTGNTIYF. The rearrangement uses TRBV4-1 and TRBJ1-3; a possible D gene is TRBD1 (5 bases). Germline CDR1 MGHRA, CDR2 YSYEKL. The CDR3 spans 14 residues. Trimming removed 1 base at V and 2 bases at J, with 6 bases between.

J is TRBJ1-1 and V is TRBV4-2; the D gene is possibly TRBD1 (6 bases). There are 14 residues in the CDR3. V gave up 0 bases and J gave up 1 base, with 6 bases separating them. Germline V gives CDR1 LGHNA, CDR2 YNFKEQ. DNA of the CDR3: TGTGCCAGCAGCCAAGACAGGGGGAACACTGAAGCTTTCTTT. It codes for CASSQDRGNTEAFF.

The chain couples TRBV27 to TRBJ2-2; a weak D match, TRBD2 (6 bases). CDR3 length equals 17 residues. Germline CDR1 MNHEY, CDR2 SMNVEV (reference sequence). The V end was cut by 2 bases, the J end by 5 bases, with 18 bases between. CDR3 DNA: TGTGCCAGCAGTTTACGCCTAGCGAGCGTTTATACCGGGGAGCTGTTTTTT. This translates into CASSLRLASVYTGELFF.

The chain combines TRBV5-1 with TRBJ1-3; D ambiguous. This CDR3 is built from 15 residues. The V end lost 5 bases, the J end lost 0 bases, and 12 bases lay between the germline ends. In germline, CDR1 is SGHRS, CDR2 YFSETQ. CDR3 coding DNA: TGCGCCAGCAGTTGGGCGGGGAGCTCTGGAAACACCATATATTTT. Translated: CASSWAGSSGNTIYF.

The CDR3 loop is CASGLVRSSGRTDEQFF. CDR3 nucleotide sequence: TGTGCTAGTGGTTTGGTACGGTCTAGCGGGAGGACAGATGAGCAGTTCTTC. The chain uses TRBV12-5 and TRBJ2-1; 11 bases align to TRBD2. This CDR3 has 17 residues. J gave up 8 bases and V 0 bases, and 9 bases lay outside the gene matches. CDR1 and CDR2 from the germline V gene are LGHNT and FRNRAP. The full variable domain, in which reference TRBV12-5 and TRBJ2-1 provide the parts outside the CDR3, is DARVTQTPRHKVTEMGQEVTMRCQPILGHNTVFWYRQTMMQGLELLAYFRNRAPLDDSGMPKDRFSAEMPDATLATLKIQPSEPRDSAVYFCASGLVRSSGRTDEQFFGPGTRLTVL.

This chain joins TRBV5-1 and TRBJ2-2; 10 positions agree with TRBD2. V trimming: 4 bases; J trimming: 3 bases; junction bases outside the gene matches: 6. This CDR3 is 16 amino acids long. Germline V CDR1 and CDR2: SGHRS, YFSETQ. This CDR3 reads CASSDASGRDTGELFF. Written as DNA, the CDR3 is TGCGCCAGCAGCGACGCTAGCGGGAGAGACACCGGGGAGCTGTTTTTT.

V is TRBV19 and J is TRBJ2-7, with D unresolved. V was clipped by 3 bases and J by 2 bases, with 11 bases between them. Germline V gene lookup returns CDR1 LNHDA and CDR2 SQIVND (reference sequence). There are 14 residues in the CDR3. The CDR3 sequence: CASSITGTAYEQYF. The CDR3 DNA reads TGTGCCAGTAGTATCACGGGTACGGCCTACGAGCAGTACTTC.

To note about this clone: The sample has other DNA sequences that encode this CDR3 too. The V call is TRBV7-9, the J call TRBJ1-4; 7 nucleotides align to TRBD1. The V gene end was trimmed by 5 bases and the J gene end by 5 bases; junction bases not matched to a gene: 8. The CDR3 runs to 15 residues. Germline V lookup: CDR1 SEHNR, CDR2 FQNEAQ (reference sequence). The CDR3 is CASSPQGGENEKLFF. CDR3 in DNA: TGTGCCAGCAGCCCGCAGGGGGGCGAGAATGAAAAACTGTTTTTT.

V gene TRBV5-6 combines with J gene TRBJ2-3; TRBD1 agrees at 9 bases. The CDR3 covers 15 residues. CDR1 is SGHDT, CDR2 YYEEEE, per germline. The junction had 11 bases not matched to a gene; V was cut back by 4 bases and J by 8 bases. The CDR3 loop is CASSQWTGEVGTQYF. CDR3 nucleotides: TGTGCCAGCAGCCAGTGGACAGGGGAAGTGGGTACGCAGTATTTT.

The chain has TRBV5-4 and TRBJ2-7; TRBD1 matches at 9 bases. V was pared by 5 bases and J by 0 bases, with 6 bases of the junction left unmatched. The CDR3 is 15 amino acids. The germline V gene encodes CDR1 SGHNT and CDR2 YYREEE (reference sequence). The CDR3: CASSTGTGSSYEQYF. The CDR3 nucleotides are TGTGCCAGCAGTACCGGGACAGGGTCCTCCTACGAGCAGTACTTC. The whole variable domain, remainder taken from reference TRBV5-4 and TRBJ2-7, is ETGVTQSPTHLIKTRGQQVTLRCSSQSGHNTVSWYQQALGQGPQFIFQYYREEENGRGNFPPRFSGLQFPNYSSELNVNALELDDSALYLCASSTGTGSSYEQYFGPGTRLTVT.

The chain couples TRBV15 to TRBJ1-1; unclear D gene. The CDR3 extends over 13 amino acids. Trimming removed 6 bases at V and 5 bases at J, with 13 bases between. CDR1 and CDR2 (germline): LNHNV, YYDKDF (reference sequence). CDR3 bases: TGTGCCACCAGTGAACGTCGAGGGACTGAAGCTTTCTTT. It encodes CATSERRGTEAFF.

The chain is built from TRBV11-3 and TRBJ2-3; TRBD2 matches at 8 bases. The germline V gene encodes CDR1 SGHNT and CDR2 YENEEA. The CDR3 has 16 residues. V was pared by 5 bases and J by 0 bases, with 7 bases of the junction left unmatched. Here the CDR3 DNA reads TGTGCCAGCAGCCCCGGGACTAGTGGTAGCACAGATACGCAGTATTTT. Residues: CASSPGTSGSTDTQYF.

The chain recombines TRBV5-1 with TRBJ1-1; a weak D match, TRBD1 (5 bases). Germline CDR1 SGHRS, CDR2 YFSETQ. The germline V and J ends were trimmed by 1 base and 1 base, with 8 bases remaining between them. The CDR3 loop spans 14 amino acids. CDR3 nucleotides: TGCGCCAGCAGCTTGACAGGTGGGAACACTGAAGCTTTCTTT. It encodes CASSLTGGNTEAFF.

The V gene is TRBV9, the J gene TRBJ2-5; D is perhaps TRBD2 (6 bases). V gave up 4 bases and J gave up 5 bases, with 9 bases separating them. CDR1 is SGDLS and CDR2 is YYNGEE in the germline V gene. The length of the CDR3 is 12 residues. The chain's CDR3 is CASSSGGETQYF. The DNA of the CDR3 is TGTGCCAGCAGCTCTGGGGGGGAGACCCAGTACTTC.